This record concerns one TCR beta chain sequence. Its antigen remains unidentified. Trimming took 5 bases from V and 5 from J; bases not matched to a gene: 11. CDR3 length: 15 amino acids. Germline V gene data show CDR1 as SEHNR and CDR2 as FQNEAQ (reference sequence). This sample was included in a study of shared clonotypes between healthy human individuals. Regarding the study as a whole: The generation probabilities recorded for non-shared clonotypes fell below those of clonotypes shared by all four donors.

CD45RO-negative CD8 cells positively selected for CCR7 made up the naive population, which excluded terminally differentiated effector memory CD45RA+ cells. Donors were healthy HIV-negative adults without recent acute infections or vaccinations. Method: immunoSEQ multiplex PCR; TCRdb's copy keeps in-frame clones and lacks some. In the table there are hundreds of thousands of clones, around 96% of which are singletons. Sequencing was done on a sample of naive CD8+ T cells sorted from blood. The genes are TRBV7-9 and TRBJ2-5; TRBD2 matches at 7 bases. The source of this sequence is a woman aged 25 to 39 in good health. CDR3 bases: TGTGCCAGCAGCATTCCTAGCGGAAGTCGGGAGACCCAGTACTTC. It translates to CASSIPSGSRETQYF.